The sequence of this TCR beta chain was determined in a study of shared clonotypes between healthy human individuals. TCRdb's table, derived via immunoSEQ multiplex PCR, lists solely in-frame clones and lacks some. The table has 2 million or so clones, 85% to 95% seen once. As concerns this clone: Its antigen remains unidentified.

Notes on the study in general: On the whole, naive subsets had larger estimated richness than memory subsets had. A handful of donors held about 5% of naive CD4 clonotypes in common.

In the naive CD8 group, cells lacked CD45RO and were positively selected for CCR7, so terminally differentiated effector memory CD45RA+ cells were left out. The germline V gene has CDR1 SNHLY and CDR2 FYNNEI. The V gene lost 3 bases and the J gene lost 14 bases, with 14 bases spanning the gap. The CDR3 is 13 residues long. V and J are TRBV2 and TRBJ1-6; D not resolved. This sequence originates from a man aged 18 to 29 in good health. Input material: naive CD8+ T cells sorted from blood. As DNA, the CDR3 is TGTGCCAGCAGTGATTTGGATGGTGGGGCCCTCCACTTT. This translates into CASSDLDGGALHF. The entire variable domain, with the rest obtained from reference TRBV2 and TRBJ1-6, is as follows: EPEVTQTPSHQVTQMGQEVILRCVPISNHLYFYWYRQILGQKVEFLVSFYNNEISEKSEIFDDQFSVERPDGSNFTLKIRSTKLEDSAMYFCASSDLDGGALHFGNGTRLTVT.